This T cell receptor (beta chain) was observed in a study of cytomegalovirus exposure and HLA in healthy donors. Study-level findings and limits: Earlier results showed most TCR beta V segments being productive about 87% or about 30% of the time.

Germline loops: CDR1 SGDLS, CDR2 YYNGEE. V lost 0 bases and J lost 5, with 14 bases in between. This CDR3 has 15 amino acids. Primers: 60 Vbeta forward and 13 Jbeta reverse. Method: immunoSEQ multiplex PCR; TCRdb's copy keeps in-frame clones and lacks some. The sample lists under 130,000 clones, roughly 70% seen once, with approximately 10% in the top ten. In regard to this clone: The antigen is unknown.

Sequences were obtained from PBMCs. The chain couples TRBV9 to TRBJ2-5; possibly TRBD1 for D (7 bases). This clonotype originated in a man aged 35 to 55 in good health and CMV-seropositive. The CDR3 here is CASSVEQGRLETQYF. CDR3 nucleotides: TGTGCCAGCAGCGTAGAACAGGGGAGGCTGGAGACCCAGTACTTC.